This is a list of T cell receptor beta chains from one sample in a study of T-cell memory formation after mild COVID-19. TCRdb itself ran the 5' RACE reads through MiXCR, one entry per CDR3 protein. Altogether fewer than 700,000 distinct CDR3 sequences are present, approximately 21% being singletons, with the ten largest covering about 8.4%. The sequencing input was PBMCs or a T cell subset sorted from them (not recorded which). All receptors derive from an adult woman who had mild COVID-19 (a few samples of this study predate the infection). Cell type and time point are not known. Each CDR3 is given with its conserved first and last residue. D genes are given only for firm matches. Size is omitted from some rows. Given values are once, few, many or a class for expanded clones.

cdr3_aa cdr3_nt j_call v_call clone_size d_call
CASSSGGAGEQYF TGTGCCAGCAGCAGCGGGGGGGCTGGCGAGCAGTACTTC TRBJ2-7 TRBV12-3/TRBV12-4 many TRBD2
CSARARGNTQYF TGCAGTGCTAGGGCCCGCGGCAATACGCAGTATTTT TRBJ2-3 TRBV20-1 many NA
CASSLSSGGVYEQFF TGCGCCAGCAGCTTGTCTAGCGGGGGGGTCTATGAGCAGTTCTTC TRBJ2-1 TRBV5-1 few TRBD2
CSVETGPKKLFF TGCAGCGTAGAGACAGGGCCGAAAAAACTGTTTTTT TRBJ1-4 TRBV29-1 NA TRBD1
CAISGTEYGEQYF TGTGCCATTTCAGGGACAGAGTACGGCGAGCAGTACTTC TRBJ2-7 TRBV10-3 few TRBD1
CASTSTLRTGSPWANVLTF TGTGCCAGCACCTCTACTCTCCGGACAGGGTCCCCCTGGGCCAACGTCCTGACTTTC TRBJ2-6 TRBV7-9 NA TRBD1
CATSEQAPRQKDTQYF TGTGCCACCAGTGAACAAGCCCCCAGACAGAAAGATACGCAGTATTTT TRBJ2-3 TRBV24-1 NA NA
CASTIGQGGYEQYF TGTGCCAGCACCATTGGCCAGGGTGGTTACGAGCAGTACTTC TRBJ2-7 TRBV18 few NA
CASSLPSFTDTQYF TGTGCCAGCAGCTTGCCTAGCTTCACAGATACGCAGTATTTT TRBJ2-3 TRBV7-9 NA NA
CSARQGNTEAFF TGCAGCGCTCGGCAGGGGAACACTGAAGCTTTCTTT TRBJ1-1 TRBV29-1 few NA
CASSLTRQETQYF TGTGCCAGCAGTCTGACCCGCCAAGAGACCCAGTACTTC TRBJ2-5 TRBV12-3/TRBV12-4 NA NA
CASSLGAGGNEKLFF TGCGCCAGCAGCTTGGGGGCAGGCGGGAATGAAAAACTGTTTTTT TRBJ1-4 TRBV5-1 NA NA
CASSFFGGGIQETQYF TGTGCCAGCAGCTTCTTCGGGGGGGGAATCCAAGAGACCCAGTACTTC TRBJ2-5 TRBV5-8 few TRBD2
CSARSEGIEQFF TGCAGTGCTAGAAGCGAAGGGATTGAGCAGTTCTTC TRBJ2-1 TRBV20-1 few NA
CASSLEVGSTEAFF TGTGCCAGCAGCTTAGAGGTGGGGAGCACTGAAGCTTTCTTT TRBJ1-1 TRBV7-9 few NA
CASSSERGKYNEQFF TGTGCCAGCAGCTCCGAGCGGGGGAAGTACAATGAGCAGTTCTTC TRBJ2-1 TRBV7-8 few TRBD2
CSAREQAYNQPQHF TGCAGTGCTAGAGAACAGGCATACAATCAGCCCCAGCATTTT TRBJ1-5 TRBV20-1 few NA
CASSLETAVATEAFF TGTGCCAGCAGCTTGGAGACCGCCGTCGCCACTGAAGCTTTCTTT TRBJ1-1 TRBV5-6 few NA
CASSLGRQDHRRTEAFF TGTGCCAGCAGCTTAGGCCGACAGGACCACAGGAGGACTGAAGCTTTCTTT TRBJ1-1 TRBV7-9 NA NA
CASSFEGKLFF TGTGCCAGCAGTTTCGAGGGAAAACTGTTTTTT TRBJ1-4 TRBV12-3/TRBV12-4 NA NA
CASSHVSADTQYF TGCGCCAGCAGCCACGTTAGCGCTGATACGCAGTATTTT TRBJ2-3 TRBV4-1 few NA
CATSRAKETQYF TGTGCCACCAGCAGAGCGAAGGAGACCCAGTACTTC TRBJ2-5 TRBV15 many NA
CSASAGGDTQYF TGCAGTGCTTCAGCGGGGGGAGATACGCAGTATTTT TRBJ2-3 TRBV20-1 few TRBD2
CASSETVYTIYF TGTGCCAGCAGTGAGACGGTCTACACCATATATTTT TRBJ1-3 TRBV2 few NA
CATSRVEVRRVTDTQYF TGTGCCACCAGCAGAGTCGAAGTCAGGAGGGTCACAGATACGCAGTATTTT TRBJ2-3 TRBV15 NA NA
CASSQDRIRANQPQHF TGCGCCAGCAGCCAAGACCGGATCAGGGCGAATCAGCCCCAGCATTTT TRBJ1-5 TRBV4-1 NA NA
CSAWREWGNYGYTF TGCAGTGCTTGGCGTGAATGGGGTAACTATGGCTACACCTTC TRBJ1-2 TRBV20-1 few NA
CASSYSRGGNQPQHF TGTGCCAGCAGTTATTCCAGGGGCGGCAATCAGCCCCAGCATTTT TRBJ1-5 TRBV6-5 few NA
CSARELAGATRAQYF TGCAGTGCTAGGGAACTAGCGGGAGCTACCCGGGCCCAGTACTTC TRBJ2-5 TRBV20-1 many TRBD2
CSPYNPLGVNEQFF TGCAGTCCTTATAACCCCCTTGGAGTCAATGAGCAGTTCTTC TRBJ2-1 TRBV20-1 few NA
CASSLAGQGDEQYF TGCGCCAGCAGCTTGGCCGGTCAGGGAGACGAGCAGTACTTC TRBJ2-7 TRBV5-1 NA NA
CSAPSGTSGRYPYEQYF TGCAGTGCTCCTTCCGGGACTAGCGGGAGATACCCCTACGAGCAGTACTTC TRBJ2-7 TRBV20-1 NA TRBD2
CASSLGGMTYNEQFF TGTGCCAGCAGCCTCGGGGGAATGACCTACAATGAGCAGTTCTTC TRBJ2-1 TRBV14 few NA
CASSLGHGTGPIFQYF TGCGCCAGCAGCTTGGGCCACGGGACAGGGCCAATTTTTCAGTACTTC TRBJ2-5 TRBV5-1 NA TRBD1
CATSEGVVGTPRKNIQYF TGTGCCACCTCGGAGGGGGTGGTGGGTACCCCCAGAAAAAACATTCAGTACTTC TRBJ2-4 TRBV27 many NA
CASSPRTREIYGYTF TGTGCCAGCTCACCTCGAACAAGGGAAATCTATGGCTACACCTTC TRBJ1-2 TRBV18 NA NA
CASSLSTGGTEAFF TGTGCCAGCAGCTTATCAACAGGGGGCACTGAAGCTTTCTTT TRBJ1-1 TRBV7-2 few TRBD1